The 6 T cell receptor beta chains given below trace back to one sample, sequenced in a study of beta chain features in type 1 diabetes. Expressed TCRB transcripts got sequenced, as all isolated RNA was reverse transcribed. This table comes from immunoSEQ multiplex PCR, and its TCRdb copy is limited to in-frame clones, with some not included. The table includes 500,000 to 650,000 clones, around an eighth detected once. These receptors' antigens are unknown. Overall study results and limits: Type 1 diabetes patients showed a moderate but significant shortening of TCRB CDR3s in all four CD4+ subsets.

The source material was naive CD4+ T cells from blood. Every receptor here comes from a young man with type 1 diabetes.

The V gene is TRBV2, the J gene TRBJ1-2, with D hard to call. CDR1 and CDR2 from the germline V gene are SNHLY and FYNNEI. Trimming cost V 6 bases and J 2 bases, with 10 bases left between them. The CDR3 covers 13 residues. This CDR3 is CASSRASNYGYTF. The CDR3, as DNA: TGTGCCAGCAGCCGGGCCTCAAACTATGGCTACACCTTC.

The chain combines TRBV29-1 with TRBJ2-5, with a weak D call TRBD1 (5 bases). Trimming took 8 bases from V and 2 from J, leaving 15 bases between them. This CDR3 contains 13 residues. In germline, CDR1 is SQVTM, CDR2 ANQGSEA. CDR3 DNA sequence: TGCAGCCTCCGACCGCAGGGTCAAGAGACCCAGTACTTC. This codes for CSLRPQGQETQYF.

This clone was seen a few times. The V and J genes are TRBV29-1 and TRBJ2-3, with 8 bases lining up with TRBD1. In germline, CDR1 is SQVTM, CDR2 ANQGSEA. The CDR3 sequence is 12 residues long. With 6 bases clipped from V and 4 bases from J, the junction kept 3 bases outside the gene matches. CDR3 nucleotides: TGCAGCGTGAGGACAGGGCCAGATACGCAGTATTTT. Translation gives CSVRTGPDTQYF.

This clone showed up just a few times. This chain joins TRBV4-3 and TRBJ2-2; D remains unclear. This CDR3 is 14 amino acids long. Germline V CDR1 and CDR2: LGHNA, YSLEER. The V end was cut by 1 base, the J end by 3 bases, with 6 bases between. CDR3 amino acids: CASSQVIDTGELFF. CDR3 nucleotide sequence: TGCGCCAGCAGCCAAGTAATAGACACCGGGGAGCTGTTTTTT.

This clone was observed a handful of times. This chain connects TRBV7-2 to TRBJ2-2; weak D call: TRBD1 (5 bases). Germline V gene lookup returns CDR1 SGHTA and CDR2 FQGNSA. V lost 3 bases and J lost 2, with 13 bases in between. The CDR3 consists of 16 residues. CDR3 sequence reads: CASSFRRTHNTGELFF. The CDR3 bases are TGTGCCAGCAGCTTTCGGCGGACACACAACACCGGGGAGCTGTTTTTT.

The V call is TRBV7-9, the J call TRBJ2-1, with 8 bases matching TRBD1. This CDR3 has 15 amino acids. Germline V gene lookup returns CDR1 SEHNR and CDR2 FQNEAQ (reference sequence). V was pared by 5 bases and J by 1 base, with 4 bases of the junction left unmatched. CDR3 DNA sequence: TGTGCCAGCAGCACAACAGGGGGGTCCTACAATGAGCAGTTCTTC. Its translation: CASSTTGGSYNEQFF. Using reference TRBV7-9 and TRBJ2-1 for the parts outside the CDR3, the full variable domain is DTGVSQNPRHKITKRGQNVTFRCDPISEHNRLYWYRQTLGQGPEFLTYFQNEAQLEKSRLLSDRFSAERPKGSFSTLEIQRTEQGDSAMYLCASSTTGGSYNEQFFGPGTRLTVL.